The text below deals with one T cell receptor beta chain. The antigen is not known. One end of the junction varies from germline; a read error may be responsible. These data originate in a study of cytomegalovirus exposure and HLA in healthy donors. Overall study context: The study placed about 81% of its approximately 380 genotyped donors in the Caucasian-associated ancestry cluster. Study-level results: The Asian-associated ancestry cluster reportedly had fewer N-insertions than the 666-donor mean in a later analysis. Segments of the TCR beta V type were, in most cases, productive about 90% or about 30% of the time in an earlier analysis.

CDR1 and CDR2 from the germline V gene are SGHRS and YFSETQ. The CDR3 is 14 residues long. The PCR employed 60 Vbeta primers together with 13 Jbeta primers. Assay used: immunoSEQ multiplex PCR; TCRdb lists only in-frame clones, some missing. Here the sample spans fewer than 100,000 clones, just under 80% being singletons. The rearrangement links TRBV5-1 to TRBJ1-2, with D tentatively TRBD1 (6 bases). Sample: PBMCs. The source of this sequence is a woman in her thirties or forties in good health and CMV-seronegative. In nucleotides, the CDR3 is TGCGCCAGCAGCGAGACAGGTTCCTCCTATGGCTACCCCTTC. Protein: CASSETGSSYGYPF.